This TCR beta chain was identified in a study of CD8+ T cells in alopecia areata. On this clone: Its specificity is unknown.

The V gene's germline CDR1 is LGHNA and CDR2 YSLEER. The CDR3 extends over 19 amino acids. Trimming pared 0 bases from V and 2 bases from J, leaving 22 bases between. TCR sequencing used cDNA made by reverse transcription of extracted RNA. Generated by immunoSEQ multiplex PCR, the TCRdb table keeps only in-frame clones and is missing some. The data contain fewer than 40,000 clones, roughly 50% of them seen just once; the ten biggest clones take up around 40%. Points from the study as a whole: Resident alphabeta T-cell populations of normal skin are likewise subject to sequencing in scalp samples. TCR sharing was clearer in mice than between patients, perhaps partly owing to patient HLA diversity.

Peripheral blood samples and lesional scalp punch biopsies were obtained from alopecia areata patients. The chain recombines TRBV4-3 with TRBJ1-1; D is ambiguous. This sequence was found in a human donor with alopecia areata. Sequenced input: NKG2D-high CD8+ T cells sorted from blood. CDR3 in DNA: TGCGCCAGCAGCCAAGATCGCGGGCCTGGGGTAGGACTTAACACTGAAGCTTTCTTT. Residues: CASSQDRGPGVGLNTEAFF.